The subject of this entry is one T cell receptor beta chain. This entry belongs to a study of blood T cell repertoires in COVID-19. The table came from immunoSEQ multiplex PCR; TCRdb's copy has only in-frame clones and leaves some out. The sample contains 200,000 to 300,000 clones, around 88% of which appear only once. Sequencing was done on a sample of peripheral blood. This TCR derives from a man aged 30-40 years with active or convalescent COVID-19.

Here the CDR3 reads CASRKGQWKTEAFF. In DNA form, the CDR3 reads TGTGCCAGCCGCAAAGGACAGTGGAAGACTGAAGCTTTCTTT. V gene TRBV18 combines with J gene TRBJ1-1; D may be TRBD1 (6 bases). Per germline, CDR1 KGHSH and CDR2 LQKENI. CDR3 length equals 14 residues. V was shortened by 8 bases and J by 5 bases, with 18 bases between the two germline ends.